The 17 T cell receptor beta chains listed next were all sequenced from one sample in a study of blood T cell repertoires in COVID-19. Here immunoSEQ multiplex PCR was the method, and the copy in TCRdb shows in-frame clones only, minus some. The sample holds 190,000 or so clones, 70% to 90% seen once. Sequencing was carried out using peripheral blood. The source is a woman aged 25 to 45 with acute or convalescent COVID-19.

CDR3 sequence reads: CASSFGLNYGYTF. CDR3 DNA: TGTGCCAGCAGCTTTGGGCTCAACTATGGCTACACCTTC. The chain employs TRBV7-9 and TRBJ1-2, with D unclear. Trimming left V 3 bases short and J 2 bases short, with 7 bases between. CDR3 length: 13 amino acids. CDR1 and CDR2 from the germline V gene are SEHNR and FQNEAQ (reference sequence).

The chain uses TRBV3-1 (or the pseudogene TRBV3-2) and TRBJ1-6; D possibly corresponds to TRBD1 (5 bases). CDR1 is LGHDT and CDR2 is YNNKEL in the germline V gene (reference sequence). This CDR3 region has 14 residues. Trimming shortened V by 7 bases and J by 9 bases, and 16 bases separated the two germline ends. In nucleotides, the CDR3 is TGTGCCAGCAACCTCCGGGACTCCATTTCACCCCTCCACTTT. Translated: CASNLRDSISPLHF.

This clone occurred once. The chain is built from TRBV27 and TRBJ1-6; a weak D match, TRBD1 (5 bases). The CDR3 runs 14 residues. V lost 7 bases, J lost 7 bases, and 14 bases lay in between. Per germline, CDR1 MNHEY and CDR2 SMNVEV (reference sequence). This CDR3 reads CASKRGNSNSPLHF. CDR3 DNA: TGTGCCAGCAAAAGGGGTAATTCGAATTCACCCCTCCACTTT.

This chain uses TRBV19 with TRBJ1-2; 7 nucleotides line up with TRBD1. The CDR3 covers 14 residues. With V trimmed by 5 bases and J by 4 bases, 7 bases remained unmatched. CDR1 and CDR2 (germline): LNHDA, SQIVND (reference sequence). The CDR3 loop reads CASSQDRHGYGYTF. In DNA, the CDR3 is TGTGCCAGTAGTCAGGACAGGCACGGCTATGGCTACACCTTC.

The chain recombines TRBV24-1 with TRBJ2-5; the match to TRBD2 covers 10 bases. This CDR3 has 15 amino acids. Trimming at V came to 3 bases and at J to 5 bases, leaving 5 bases not matched to a gene. The germline gives CDR1 KGHDR, CDR2 SFDVKD. CDR3 coding DNA: TGTGCCACCAGTGATCCTAGCGGGAGTCGGGAGACCCAGTACTTC. This translates into CATSDPSGSRETQYF.

The CDR3 protein is CASSLAGQGLSPLHF. DNA for the CDR3: TGCGCCAGCAGCTTGGCCGGACAGGGACTTTCACCCCTCCACTTT. This rearrangement joins TRBV5-1 to TRBJ1-6, with 8 bases lining up with TRBD1. The CDR3 contains 15 residues. Germline lookup yields CDR1 SGHRS and CDR2 YFSETQ. J lost 9 bases, V lost 0 bases, and 5 bases had no gene match.

The gene calls are TRBV7-2 and TRBJ2-3; maybe TRBD2 (5 bases). The CDR3 runs 14 residues. V was pared by 5 bases and J by 2 bases, with 11 bases between. Per the germline V gene, CDR1 is SGHTA and CDR2 is FQGNSA. The CDR3: CASSIRGVTDTQYF. As DNA, the CDR3 is TGTGCCAGCAGCATCCGGGGAGTCACAGATACGCAGTATTTT.

The genes are TRBV10-2 and TRBJ2-1, with 10 bases matching TRBD2. Germline V gene sequence: CDR1 WSHSY, CDR2 SAAADI. V lost 7 bases and J lost 6; bases outside the gene matches: 15. There are 17 residues in the CDR3. CDR3 DNA: TGCGCCAGCACCCACCCTCACCTAGCGGGAGAGGGCAATGAGCAGTTCTTC. It is translated as CASTHPHLAGEGNEQFF.

A single count supports this clone. The chain uses TRBV9 and TRBJ2-7; TRBD1 agrees at 8 bases. This CDR3 is built from 13 residues. Germline loops: CDR1 SGDLS, CDR2 YYNGEE. The V segment lost 4 bases and the J segment 6 bases; nucleotides outside the gene matches: 6. This CDR3 reads CASSIKDRAEQYF. The CDR3 DNA sequence: TGTGCCAGCAGCATAAAGGACAGGGCCGAGCAGTACTTC.

The chain employs TRBV19 and TRBJ1-4, with D unclear. V was cut by 5 bases and J by 8 bases, with 18 bases left in between. Germline CDR1 and CDR2: LNHDA and SQIVND (reference sequence). CDR3 length equals 15 residues. CDR3 nucleotides: TGTGCCAGTAGTCGCCCGGGGTACGTGGAGGAAAAACTGTTTTTT. Protein sequence: CASSRPGYVEEKLFF. Full variable domain (outside the CDR3, taken from reference TRBV19 and TRBJ1-4): DGGITQSPKYLFRKEGQNVTLSCEQNLNHDAMYWYRQDPGQGLRLIYYSQIVNDFQKGDIAEGYSVSREKKESFPLTVTSAQKNPTAFYLCASSRPGYVEEKLFFGSGTQLSVL.

The V call is TRBV5-1, the J call TRBJ2-5; tentatively, D is TRBD2 (7 bases). The CDR3 sequence is 16 residues long. Trimming removed 4 bases from V and 5 bases from J, with 21 bases in between. The germline V gene has CDR1 SGHRS and CDR2 YFSETQ. CDR3 residues: CASSLEGGRAGETQYF. The CDR3, as DNA: TGCGCCAGCAGCCTGGAAGGGGGGAGGGCCGGCGAGACCCAGTACTTC. Using reference TRBV5-1 and TRBJ2-5 for the parts outside the CDR3, the full variable domain is KAGVTQTPRYLIKTRGQQVTLSCSPISGHRSVSWYQQTPGQGLQFLFEYFSETQRNKGNFPGRFSGRQFSNSRSEMNVSTLELGDSALYLCASSLEGGRAGETQYFGPGTRLLVL.

This sequence joins TRBV19 and TRBJ2-1, with a possible D match to TRBD2 (6 bases). V lost 5 bases, J lost 0 bases, and 17 bases lay in between. Germline V gene data show CDR1 as LNHDA and CDR2 as SQIVND (reference sequence). The length of the CDR3 is 17 residues. The CDR3 DNA sequence: TGTGCCAGTAGTGCTAGCGTGGGGGAGAGCTCCTACAATGAGCAGTTCTTC. Translated, it gives CASSASVGESSYNEQFF.

The chain employs TRBV21-1 and TRBJ2-3; TRBD2 is taken as the D call from the table, unchecked against the DNA. TRBV21-1 is noted as a pseudogene. CDR3 length: 19 residues. The CDR3 sequence is CASSKKRGQEREVSDTQYF. CDR3 DNA sequence: TGTGCCAGCAGCAAAAAGAGGGGCCAGGAGCGGGAGGTGTCGGATACGCAGTATTTT.

The chain employs TRBV9 and TRBJ1-2; 10 bases align to TRBD1. Losses at the gene ends were 2 bases for V and 9 bases for J; bases not matched to a gene: 10. This CDR3 contains 15 residues. Germline loops: CDR1 SGDLS, CDR2 YYNGEE. The CDR3 DNA follows: TGTGCCAGCAGCGTCTCGGGACAGGGGCGTTTACGCTACACCTTC. Protein sequence: CASSVSGQGRLRYTF.

This chain joins TRBV2 and TRBJ2-1; 9 nucleotides agree with TRBD2. The junction had 12 bases not matched to a gene; V was cut back by 9 bases and J by 9 bases. This CDR3 has 14 amino acids. In germline, CDR1 is SNHLY, CDR2 FYNNEI. CDR3 sequence reads: CASFRLAGKGEQFF. CDR3 nucleotide sequence: TGTGCCAGTTTCAGGCTAGCGGGAAAGGGTGAGCAGTTCTTC.

This rearrangement joins TRBV3-1 (or the pseudogene TRBV3-2) to TRBJ2-3, with TRBD2 identical over 12 bases. Germline V gene sequence: CDR1 LGHDT, CDR2 YNNKEL (reference sequence). Losses at the gene ends were 1 base for V and 1 base for J; bases not matched to a gene: 6. This CDR3 contains 18 residues. The CDR3 nucleotides read TGTGCCAGCAGCCAAGGAACTAGCGGGAGGAGGGGCACAGATACGCAGTATTTT. Translation: CASSQGTSGRRGTDTQYF.

The genes are TRBV19 and TRBJ1-1; D uncertain. V lost 6 bases, J lost 10 bases, and 15 bases lay in between. Germline V CDR1 and CDR2: LNHDA, SQIVND (reference sequence). The CDR3 length is 12 residues. This CDR3 reads CASRATGSLAFF. CDR3 coding DNA: TGTGCCAGTAGAGCCACGGGGAGTTTAGCTTTCTTT.